The 5 T cell receptor beta chains presented below share a single source sample, sequenced in a study of T cells in localized non-small cell lung cancer. Here immunoSEQ multiplex PCR was the method, and the copy in TCRdb shows in-frame clones only, minus some. The table includes about 59,000 clones, just over 90% detected once. The sequencing used peripheral blood, collected before any cancer treatment. The receptors stem from a man between 35 and 75 years old with stage I lung adenocarcinoma.

The chain combines TRBV5-1 with TRBJ2-3, with D unresolved. The CDR3 sequence is 13 residues long. V was clipped by 4 bases and J by 7 bases, with 13 bases between them. Germline CDR1 reads SGHRS; CDR2 reads YFSETQ. The CDR3 protein is CASSPPSQNTQYF. CDR3 bases: TGCGCCAGCAGCCCTCCGTCCCAGAATACGCAGTATTTT.

The rearrangement links TRBV19 to TRBJ2-5, with 9 positions matching TRBD2. The CDR3 has 14 amino acids. The trim removed 6 bases at V and 5 bases at J, leaving 7 bases unmatched. The germline CDR1 and CDR2 sequences are LNHDA and SQIVND (reference sequence). This CDR3 reads CASRSGLAGETQYF. DNA for the CDR3: TGTGCCAGTAGATCGGGACTAGCTGGGGAGACCCAGTACTTC.

The chain employs TRBV5-1 and TRBJ2-3; 7 positions agree with TRBD1. The V gene's germline CDR1 is SGHRS and CDR2 YFSETQ. Trimming took 1 base from V and 4 from J; bases not matched to a gene: 6. This CDR3 has 15 amino acids. The CDR3 nucleotides read TGCGCCAGCAGCTTGCAGGGGGTGGCCGCAGATACGCAGTATTTT. It encodes CASSLQGVAADTQYF.

The rearrangement joins TRBV11-2 to TRBJ2-3; D possibly uses TRBD1 or TRBD2 (5 bases each). This CDR3 comprises 15 residues. The germline V and J ends were trimmed by 5 bases and 5 bases, with 17 bases remaining between them. Per germline, CDR1 SGHAT and CDR2 FQNNGV. The CDR3 nucleotides read TGTGCCAGCAGCCCAGACCCGGGACGGGTAGATACGCAGTATTTT. This codes for CASSPDPGRVDTQYF.

The rearrangement uses TRBV6-5 and TRBJ2-7; TRBD1 agrees at 9 bases. The CDR3 extends over 13 amino acids. Germline CDR1 reads MNHEY; CDR2 reads SVGAGI. V shed 7 bases and J 4 bases; nucleotides not matched to a gene: 5. Written as DNA, the CDR3 is TGTGCCAGCATAAGGACAGGGGAATACGAGCAGTACTTC. Its protein is CASIRTGEYEQYF.